This T cell receptor beta chain is from a study of tumor-infiltrating lymphocytes in primary liver carcinoma. Of note for this clonotype: The antigen is not known. This CDR3 is missing its conserved last phenylalanine or tryptophan, likely due to a read error.

Total RNA and DNA came together from approximately 20-30 mg of bulk tissue without cell sorting. Chronic HBV infection affected patients, none of whom had received treatment. Samples came from superior, inferior, lateral poles and tumor centre. Study-wide results and caveats: Tumor tissue displayed a significantly greater top-250-clone fraction than blood (p = 0.039). Compared with tumor region pairs, tumor-adjacent and tumor-blood pairs overlapped less.

With 0 bases clipped from V and 8 bases from J, the junction kept 13 bases outside the gene matches. Germline-derived CDR1 and CDR2 are LGHNA and YNFKEQ. The CDR3 runs 18 residues. The authors made TCR beta cDNA from about 500 ng total RNA with a constant-region primer. Researchers made the TCR beta libraries by running three nested multiplex PCR rounds with slightly modified ARM-PCR. TRBV1-TRBV30 forward primers paired with a C-beta reverse primer drove the first two PCR rounds, 10 cycles each. TCRdb independently ran MiXCR on the multiplex PCR reads; one entry per CDR3 protein. Among about 74,000 distinct CDR3 sequences listed, over 60% were seen once.

The chain uses TRBV4-2 and TRBJ2-1, with 10 positions matching TRBD1. This receptor was identified in a man aged 40-55 years with primary liver carcinoma and hepatitis B virus infection. Sequenced material: liver tumor tissue from sampling region 4. The sample's subset: tumor region T4, right-lateral pole. The CDR3: CASSQDTLTDRGGYEQFL. The CDR3 DNA reads as TGTGCCAGCAGCCAAGACACGTTAACGGACAGGGGGGGATATGAGCAGTTCCTC.